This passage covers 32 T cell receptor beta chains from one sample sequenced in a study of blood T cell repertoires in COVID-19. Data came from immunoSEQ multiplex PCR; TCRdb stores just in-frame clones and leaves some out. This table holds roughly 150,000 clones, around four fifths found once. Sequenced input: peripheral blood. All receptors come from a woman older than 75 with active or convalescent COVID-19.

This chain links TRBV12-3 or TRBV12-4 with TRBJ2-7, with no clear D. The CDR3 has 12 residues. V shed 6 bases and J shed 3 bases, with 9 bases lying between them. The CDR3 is CASSPFNYEQYF. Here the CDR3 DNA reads TGTGCCAGCAGCCCCTTTAACTACGAGCAGTACTTC.

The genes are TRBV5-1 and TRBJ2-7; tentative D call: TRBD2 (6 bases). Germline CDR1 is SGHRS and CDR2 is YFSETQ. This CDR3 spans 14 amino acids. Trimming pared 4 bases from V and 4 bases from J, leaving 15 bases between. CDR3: CASSAGTDTYEQYF. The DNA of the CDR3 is TGCGCCAGCAGCGCGGGGACCGATACATACGAGCAGTACTTC.

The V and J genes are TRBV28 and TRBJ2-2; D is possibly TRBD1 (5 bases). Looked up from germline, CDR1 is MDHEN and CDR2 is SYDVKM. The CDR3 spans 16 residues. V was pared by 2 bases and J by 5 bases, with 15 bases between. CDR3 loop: CASSLLGRVRTGELFF. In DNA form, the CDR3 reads TGTGCCAGCAGTTTACTGGGCAGGGTTAGAACCGGGGAGCTGTTTTTT.

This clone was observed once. The CDR3 loop reads CASSHGTDNNSPLHF. In DNA form, the CDR3 reads TGCGCCAGCAGCCACGGGACAGACAATAATTCACCCCTCCACTTT. The J gene is TRBJ1-6, the V gene TRBV4-3; 7 bases match TRBD1. V dropped 3 bases and J dropped 5; count of bases not matched to a gene: 4. This CDR3 contains 15 residues. From germline, CDR1 is LGHNA and CDR2 YSLEER.

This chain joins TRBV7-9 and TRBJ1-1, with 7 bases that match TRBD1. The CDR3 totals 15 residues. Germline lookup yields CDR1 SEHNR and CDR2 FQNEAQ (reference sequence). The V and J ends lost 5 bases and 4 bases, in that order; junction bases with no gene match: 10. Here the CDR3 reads CASSPGGTSLTEAFF. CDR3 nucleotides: TGTGCCAGCAGCCCAGGGGGGACATCCCTCACTGAAGCTTTCTTT.

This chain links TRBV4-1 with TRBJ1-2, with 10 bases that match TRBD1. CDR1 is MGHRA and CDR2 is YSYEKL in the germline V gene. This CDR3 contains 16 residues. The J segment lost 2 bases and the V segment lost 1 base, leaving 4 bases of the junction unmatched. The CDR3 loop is CASSQGRGQGNYGYTF. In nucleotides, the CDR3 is TGCGCCAGCAGCCAAGGTCGGGGACAGGGGAACTATGGCTACACCTTC.

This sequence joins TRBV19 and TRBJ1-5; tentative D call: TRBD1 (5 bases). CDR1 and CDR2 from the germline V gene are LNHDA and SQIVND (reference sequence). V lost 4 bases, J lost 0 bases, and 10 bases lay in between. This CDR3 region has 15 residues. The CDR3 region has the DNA TGTGCCAGTAGTAAGTGGACATCTAGCAATCAGCCCCAGCATTTT. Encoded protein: CASSKWTSSNQPQHF.

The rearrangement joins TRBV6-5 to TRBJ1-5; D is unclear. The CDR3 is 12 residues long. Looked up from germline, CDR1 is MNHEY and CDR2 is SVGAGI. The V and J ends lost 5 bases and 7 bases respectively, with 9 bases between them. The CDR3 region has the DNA TGTGCCAGCAGTCCGGGAGGGCAGCCCCAGCATTTT. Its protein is CASSPGGQPQHF.

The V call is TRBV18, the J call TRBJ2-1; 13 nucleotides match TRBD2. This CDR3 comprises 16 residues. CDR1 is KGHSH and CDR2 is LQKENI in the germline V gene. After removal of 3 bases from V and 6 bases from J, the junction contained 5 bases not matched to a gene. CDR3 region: CASSPELAGGLNEQFF. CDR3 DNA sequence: TGTGCCAGCTCACCGGAACTAGCGGGGGGGCTCAATGAGCAGTTCTTC. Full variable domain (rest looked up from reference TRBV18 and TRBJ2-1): NAGVMQNPRHLVRRRGQEARLRCSPMKGHSHVYWYRQLPEEGLKFMVYLQKENIIDESGMPKERFSAEFPKEGPSILRIQQVVRGDSAAYFCASSPELAGGLNEQFFGPGTRLTVL.

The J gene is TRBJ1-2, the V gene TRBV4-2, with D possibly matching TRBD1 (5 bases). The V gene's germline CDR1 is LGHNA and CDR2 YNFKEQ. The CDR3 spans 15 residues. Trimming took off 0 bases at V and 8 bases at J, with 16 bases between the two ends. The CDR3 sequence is CASSQEVPGSGGYTF. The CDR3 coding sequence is TGTGCCAGCAGCCAAGAAGTGCCAGGGTCGGGCGGCTACACCTTC.

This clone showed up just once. The CDR3 sequence is CASSLGGRYGYTF. CDR3 nucleotides: TGTGCCAGCAGCTTAGGGGGGAGGTATGGCTACACCTTC. V and J are TRBV11-2 and TRBJ1-2, with a possible D match to TRBD1 (5 bases). The CDR3 contains 13 residues. CDR1 is SGHAT and CDR2 is FQNNGV in the germline V gene. V shed 1 base and J shed 5 bases, with 8 bases lying between them.

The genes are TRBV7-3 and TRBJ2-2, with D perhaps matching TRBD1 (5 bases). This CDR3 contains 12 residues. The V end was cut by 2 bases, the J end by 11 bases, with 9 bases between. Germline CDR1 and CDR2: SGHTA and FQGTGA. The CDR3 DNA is TGTGCCAGCAGCTTATACCAGGGAGAGCTGTTTTTT. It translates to CASSLYQGELFF.

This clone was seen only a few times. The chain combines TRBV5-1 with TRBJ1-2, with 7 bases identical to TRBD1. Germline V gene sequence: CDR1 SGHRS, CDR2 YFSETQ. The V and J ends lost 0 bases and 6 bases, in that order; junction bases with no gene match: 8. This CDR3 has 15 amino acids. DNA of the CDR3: TGCGCCAGCAGCTTGGTAGGCGGGACAGTAGATGGCTACACCTTC. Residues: CASSLVGGTVDGYTF.

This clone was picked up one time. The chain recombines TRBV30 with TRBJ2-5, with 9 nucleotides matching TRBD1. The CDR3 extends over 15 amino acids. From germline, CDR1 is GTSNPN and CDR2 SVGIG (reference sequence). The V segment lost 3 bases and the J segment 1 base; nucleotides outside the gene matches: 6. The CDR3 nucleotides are TGTGCCTGGAGGCCGGGACAGGGCCTCCAAGAGACCCAGTACTTC. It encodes CAWRPGQGLQETQYF.

CDR3 region: CASSPGLVVTGELFF. In DNA form, the CDR3 reads TGCGCCAGCAGCCCCGGACTAGTGGTGACCGGGGAGCTGTTTTTT. The rearrangement links TRBV5-1 to TRBJ2-2; the match to TRBD2 covers 7 bases. Germline trimming cut 4 bases from V and 5 bases from J; bases unmatched to any gene: 8. The CDR3 is 15 residues long. Per the germline V gene, CDR1 is SGHRS and CDR2 is YFSETQ.

CDR3 sequence (DNA): TGTGCCAGCAGCTGGGGTGGCCGGGAGGCAGCTAATGAAAAACTGTTTTTT. It yields the protein CASSWGGREAANEKLFF. The gene calls are TRBV5-6 and TRBJ1-4; D is undetermined. Trimming took 3 bases from V and 3 from J, leaving 18 bases between them. CDR1 and CDR2 from the germline V gene are SGHDT and YYEEEE. The CDR3 consists of 17 residues.

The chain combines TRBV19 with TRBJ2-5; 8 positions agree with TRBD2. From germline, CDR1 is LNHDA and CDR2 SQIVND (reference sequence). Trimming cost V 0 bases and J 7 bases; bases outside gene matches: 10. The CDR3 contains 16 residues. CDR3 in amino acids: CASSIEPGGKTGTQYF. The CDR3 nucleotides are TGTGCCAGTAGTATAGAACCGGGGGGGAAAACGGGGACCCAGTACTTC.

CDR3 bases: TGTGCCAGCAGTTACTCCTTTACAGAGACAACTAATGAAAAACTGTTTTTT. Translated: CASSYSFTETTNEKLFF. The J gene is TRBJ1-4, the V gene TRBV6-2 or TRBV6-3; D remains ambiguous. The CDR3 is 17 amino acids. In germline, CDR1 is MNHEY, CDR2 SVGEGT. The V and J ends lost 0 bases and 0 bases respectively, with 11 bases between them.

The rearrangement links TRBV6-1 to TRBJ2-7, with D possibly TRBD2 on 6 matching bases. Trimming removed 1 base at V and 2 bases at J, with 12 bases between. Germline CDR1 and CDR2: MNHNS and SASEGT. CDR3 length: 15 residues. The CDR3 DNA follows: TGTGCCAGCAGTGAAGGGGACTCCGTGACCTACGAGCAGTACTTC. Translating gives CASSEGDSVTYEQYF.

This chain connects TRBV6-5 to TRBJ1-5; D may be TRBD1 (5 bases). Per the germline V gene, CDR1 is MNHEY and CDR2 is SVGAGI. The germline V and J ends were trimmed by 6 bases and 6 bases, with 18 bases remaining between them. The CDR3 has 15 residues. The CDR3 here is CASRPMGEGGQPQHF. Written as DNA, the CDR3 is TGTGCCAGCAGGCCCATGGGGGAGGGAGGTCAGCCCCAGCATTTT.

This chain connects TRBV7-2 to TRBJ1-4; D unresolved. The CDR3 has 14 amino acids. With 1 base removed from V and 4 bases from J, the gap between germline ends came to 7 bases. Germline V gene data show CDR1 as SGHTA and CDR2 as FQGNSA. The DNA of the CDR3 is TGTGCCAGCAGCTTAGTAACAAATAATGAAAAACTGTTTTTT. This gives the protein CASSLVTNNEKLFF.

This CDR3 reads CATSDILAQETQYF. The DNA for the CDR3 is TGTGCCACCAGTGATATCTTAGCGCAAGAGACCCAGTACTTC. The V call is TRBV24-1, the J call TRBJ2-5, with a possible D match to TRBD2 (5 bases). V was pared by 3 bases and J by 2 bases, with 9 bases between. The length of the CDR3 is 14 residues. The germline V gene has CDR1 KGHDR and CDR2 SFDVKD.

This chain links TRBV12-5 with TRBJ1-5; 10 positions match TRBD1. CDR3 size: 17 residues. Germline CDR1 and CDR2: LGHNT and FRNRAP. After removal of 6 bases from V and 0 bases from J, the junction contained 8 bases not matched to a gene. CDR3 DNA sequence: TGTGCTAGTGGCCCGGGACAGGGGCAGTATAGCAATCAGCCCCAGCATTTT. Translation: CASGPGQGQYSNQPQHF.

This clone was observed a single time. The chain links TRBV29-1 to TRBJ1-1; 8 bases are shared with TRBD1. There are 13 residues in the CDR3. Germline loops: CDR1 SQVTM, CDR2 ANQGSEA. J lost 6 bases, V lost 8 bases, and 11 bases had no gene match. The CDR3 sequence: CSPGPGGKAEAFF. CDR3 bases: TGCAGCCCTGGGCCAGGGGGCAAAGCTGAAGCTTTCTTT.

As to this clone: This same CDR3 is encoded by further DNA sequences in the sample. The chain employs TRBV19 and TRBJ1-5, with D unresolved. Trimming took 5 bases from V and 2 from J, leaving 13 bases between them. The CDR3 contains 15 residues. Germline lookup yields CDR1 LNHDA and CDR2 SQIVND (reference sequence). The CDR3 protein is CASSPQDRGNQPQHF. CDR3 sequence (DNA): TGTGCCAGTAGTCCCCAGGATCGAGGCAATCAGCCCCAGCATTTT.

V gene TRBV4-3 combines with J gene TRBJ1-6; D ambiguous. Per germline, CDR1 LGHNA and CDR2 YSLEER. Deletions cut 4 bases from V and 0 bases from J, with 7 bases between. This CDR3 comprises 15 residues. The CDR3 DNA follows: TGCGCCAGCAGCCCTCAGGCCTCCTATAATTCACCCCTCCACTTT. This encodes CASSPQASYNSPLHF.

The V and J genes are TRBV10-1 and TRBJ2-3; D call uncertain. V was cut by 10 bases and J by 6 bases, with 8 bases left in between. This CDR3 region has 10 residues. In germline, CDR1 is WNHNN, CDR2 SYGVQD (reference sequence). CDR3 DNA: TGCGCCACCCAGATGGATACGCAGTATTTT. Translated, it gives CATQMDTQYF.

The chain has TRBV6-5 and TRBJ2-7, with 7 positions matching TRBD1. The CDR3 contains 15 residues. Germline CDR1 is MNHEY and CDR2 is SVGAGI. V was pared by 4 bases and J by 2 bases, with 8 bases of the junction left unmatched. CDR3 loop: CASSFPDRPTYEQYF. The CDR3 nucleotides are TGTGCCAGCAGTTTTCCGGACAGGCCGACCTACGAGCAGTACTTC.

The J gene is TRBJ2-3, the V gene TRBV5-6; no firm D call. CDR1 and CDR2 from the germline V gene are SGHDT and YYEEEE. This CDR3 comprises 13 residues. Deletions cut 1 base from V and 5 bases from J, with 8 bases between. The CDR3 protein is CASSLSPVDTQYF. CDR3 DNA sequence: TGTGCCAGCAGCTTGAGTCCAGTAGATACGCAGTATTTT.

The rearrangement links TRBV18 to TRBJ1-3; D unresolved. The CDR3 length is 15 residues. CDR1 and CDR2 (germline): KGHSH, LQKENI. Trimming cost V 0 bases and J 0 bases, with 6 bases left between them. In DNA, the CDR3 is TGTGCCAGCTCACCACCCCCCTTCTCTGGAAACACCATATATTTT. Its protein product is CASSPPPFSGNTIYF.

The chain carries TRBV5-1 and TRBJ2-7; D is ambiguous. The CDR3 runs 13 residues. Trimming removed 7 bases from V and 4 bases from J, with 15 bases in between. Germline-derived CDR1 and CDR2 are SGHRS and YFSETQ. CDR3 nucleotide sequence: TGCGCCAGCGGCCAGGTCGAAAGGTACGAGCAGTACTTC. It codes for CASGQVERYEQYF.

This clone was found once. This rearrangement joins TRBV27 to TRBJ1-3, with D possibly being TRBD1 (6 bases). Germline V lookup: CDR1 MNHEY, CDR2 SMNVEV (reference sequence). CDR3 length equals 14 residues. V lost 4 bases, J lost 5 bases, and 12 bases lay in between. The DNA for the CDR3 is TGTGCCAGCAGTTCCCGGCAGGGGAGAAACACCATATATTTT. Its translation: CASSSRQGRNTIYF.